This T cell receptor (beta chain) is drawn from a study of T-cell memory formation after mild COVID-19. Regarding the study as a whole: Whereas later expanders leaned CD4+, clones contracting day 15 to 85 showed a balanced CD4/CD8 makeup. Pre-infection memory showed some responding clones, and this suggested that cross-reactive memory joined.

5'RACE primed from the constant segment yielded TCR alpha and TCR beta cDNA libraries bearing sample barcodes and UMIs. From the 5' RACE reads, TCRdb called clonotypes with MiXCR, one entry per CDR3 protein. The sample records 470,000 or so distinct CDR3 sequences, approximately 23% being singletons. This clonotype was observed a few times. As yet, its antigen is unknown. CDR3 size: 13 residues. Germline CDR1 and CDR2: SQVTM and ANQGSEA. V was trimmed by 6 bases and J by 6 bases, leaving 15 bases between them. This TCR derives from an adult woman who had mild COVID-19 (a few samples of this study predate the infection). Cell type and time point are not known. This chain uses TRBV29-1 with TRBJ2-1; maybe TRBD2 (6 bases). The sequenced material came from PBMCs or a T cell subset sorted from them (not recorded which). The CDR3 DNA reads TGCAGCGTAACCCCCGGAGGGCGCAATGAGCAGTTCTTC. It codes for CSVTPGGRNEQFF.